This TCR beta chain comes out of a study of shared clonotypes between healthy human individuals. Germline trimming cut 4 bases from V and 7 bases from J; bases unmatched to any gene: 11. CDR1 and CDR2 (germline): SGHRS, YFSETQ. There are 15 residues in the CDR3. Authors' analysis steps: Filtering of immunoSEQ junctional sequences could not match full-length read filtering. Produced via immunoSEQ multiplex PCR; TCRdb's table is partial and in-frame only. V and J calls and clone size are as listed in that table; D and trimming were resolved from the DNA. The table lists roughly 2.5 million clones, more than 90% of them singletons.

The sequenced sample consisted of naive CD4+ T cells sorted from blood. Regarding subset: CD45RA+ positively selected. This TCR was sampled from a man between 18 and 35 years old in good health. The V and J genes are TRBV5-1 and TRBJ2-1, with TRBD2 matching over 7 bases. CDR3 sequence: CASSKTTSPLNEQFF. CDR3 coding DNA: TGCGCCAGCAGCAAAACGACTAGCCCCCTTAATGAGCAGTTCTTC.